The source of this T cell receptor (beta chain) is a study of identical twins. Each CDR3 protein is one row after TCRdb ran MiXCR on the 5' RACE reads. The data show some 630,000 distinct CDR3 sequences, under 8.5% seen once. This clonotype was detected ten times or more. Antigen unknown. This CDR3 is built from 15 residues. The germline gives CDR1 SGHRS, CDR2 YFSETQ. Germline trimming cut 5 bases from V and 0 bases from J; bases unmatched to any gene: 7. Study-wide results and limits: Because invariant MAIT and iNKT cells could be present, zero-insertion analyses could be partly confounded.

The sample was also reused in another study, on yellow fever vaccine responses in identical twins.

The clonotype was recovered from a woman aged 18-30 years in good health. Sequencing input: PBMCs. V is TRBV5-1 and J is TRBJ1-1; 7 bases match TRBD1. This CDR3 is CASRRQGELNTEAFF. Here the CDR3 DNA reads TGCGCCAGCAGGAGACAGGGAGAGCTGAACACTGAAGCTTTCTTT.